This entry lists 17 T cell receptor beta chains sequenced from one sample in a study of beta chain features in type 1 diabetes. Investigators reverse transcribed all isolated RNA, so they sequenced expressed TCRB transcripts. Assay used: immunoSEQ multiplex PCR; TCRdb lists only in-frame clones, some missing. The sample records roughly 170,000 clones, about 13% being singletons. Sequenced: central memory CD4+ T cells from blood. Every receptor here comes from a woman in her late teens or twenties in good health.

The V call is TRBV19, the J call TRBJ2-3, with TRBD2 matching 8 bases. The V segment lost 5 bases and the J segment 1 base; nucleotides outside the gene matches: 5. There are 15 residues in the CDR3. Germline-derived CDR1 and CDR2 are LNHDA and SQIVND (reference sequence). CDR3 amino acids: CASSFSAGGTDTQYF. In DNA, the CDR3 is TGTGCCAGTAGTTTCTCAGCGGGAGGCACAGATACGCAGTATTTT.

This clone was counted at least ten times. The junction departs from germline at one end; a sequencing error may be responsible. The CDR3 spells CASSPAQGLSVLF. CDR3 DNA sequence: TGTGCCAGCAGCCCAGCGCAGGGACTCTCCGTGCTCTTC. The J gene is TRBJ2-1, the V gene TRBV9; TRBD2 might be the D (6 bases). The CDR3 has 13 residues. Germline lookup yields CDR1 SGDLS and CDR2 YYNGEE.

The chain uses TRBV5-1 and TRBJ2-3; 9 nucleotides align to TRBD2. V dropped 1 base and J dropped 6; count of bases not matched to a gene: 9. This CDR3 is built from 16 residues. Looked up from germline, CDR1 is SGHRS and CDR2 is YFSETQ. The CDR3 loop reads CASSLTAGGTTDTQYF. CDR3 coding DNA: TGCGCCAGCAGCTTGACAGCGGGAGGAACAACTGATACGCAGTATTTT.

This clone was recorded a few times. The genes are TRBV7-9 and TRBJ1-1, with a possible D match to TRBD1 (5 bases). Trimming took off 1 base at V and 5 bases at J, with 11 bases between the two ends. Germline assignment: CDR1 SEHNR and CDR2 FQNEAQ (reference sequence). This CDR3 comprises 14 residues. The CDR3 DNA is TGTGCCAGCAGCTTAGGACGTGACAGTACTGAAGCTTTCTTT. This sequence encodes CASSLGRDSTEAFF.

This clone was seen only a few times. The CDR3 DNA follows: TGTGCCAGCAGCCAATTTATGAACACTGAAGCTTTCTTT. Protein sequence: CASSQFMNTEAFF. V is TRBV14 and J is TRBJ1-1; no firm D call. The germline V and J ends were trimmed by 2 bases and 0 bases, with 4 bases remaining between them. Looked up from germline, CDR1 is SGHDN and CDR2 is FVKESK. CDR3 length equals 13 residues. The full variable domain, its missing parts supplied by reference TRBV14 and TRBJ1-1, is EAGVTQFPSHSVIEKGQTVTLRCDPISGHDNLYWYRRVMGKEIKFLLHFVKESKQDESGMPNNRFLAERTGGTYSTLKVQPAELEDSGVYFCASSQFMNTEAFFGQGTRLTVV.

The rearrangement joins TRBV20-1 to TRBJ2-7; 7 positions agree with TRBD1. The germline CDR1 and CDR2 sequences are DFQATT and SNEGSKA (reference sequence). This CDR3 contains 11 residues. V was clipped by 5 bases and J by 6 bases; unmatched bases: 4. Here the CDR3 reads CSAEQGSEQYF. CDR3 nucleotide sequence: TGCAGTGCTGAACAGGGGAGCGAGCAGTACTTC.

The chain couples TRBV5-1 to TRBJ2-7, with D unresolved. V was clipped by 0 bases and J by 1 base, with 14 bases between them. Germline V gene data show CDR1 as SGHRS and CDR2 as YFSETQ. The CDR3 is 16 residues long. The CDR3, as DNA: TGCGCCAGCAGCTTGGCCGATGAGTTGTATTCCTACGAGCAGTACTTC. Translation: CASSLADELYSYEQYF.

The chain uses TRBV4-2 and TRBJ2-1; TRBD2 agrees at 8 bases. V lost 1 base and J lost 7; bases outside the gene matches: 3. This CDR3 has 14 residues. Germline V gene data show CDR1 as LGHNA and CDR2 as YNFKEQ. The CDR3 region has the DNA TGTGCCAGCAGCCAAGGTAGCGGGATGAATGAGCAGTTCTTC. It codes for CASSQGSGMNEQFF.

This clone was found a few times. CDR3 in amino acids: CASSQTGGSSYEQYF. The CDR3, as DNA: TGTGCCAGCAGCCAGACAGGAGGAAGCTCCTACGAGCAGTACTTC. The V gene is TRBV7-3, the J gene TRBJ2-7; D is possibly TRBD1 (6 bases). V dropped 5 bases and J dropped 0 bases, with 14 bases sitting between them. Germline CDR1 and CDR2: SGHTA and FQGTGA. The CDR3 extends over 15 amino acids.

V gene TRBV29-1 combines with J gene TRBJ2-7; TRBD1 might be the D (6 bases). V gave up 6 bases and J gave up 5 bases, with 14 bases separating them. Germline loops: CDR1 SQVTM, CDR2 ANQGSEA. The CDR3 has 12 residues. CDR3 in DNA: TGCAGCGTGCGACAGGAATCTAACGAGCAGTACTTC. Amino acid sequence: CSVRQESNEQYF.

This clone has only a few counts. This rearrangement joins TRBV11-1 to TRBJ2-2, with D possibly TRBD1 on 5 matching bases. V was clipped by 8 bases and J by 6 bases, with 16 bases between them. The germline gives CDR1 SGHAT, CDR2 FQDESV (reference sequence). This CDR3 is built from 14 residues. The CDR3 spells CASETSQGAGELFF. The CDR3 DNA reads TGTGCCAGCGAGACATCCCAAGGGGCCGGGGAGCTGTTTTTT.

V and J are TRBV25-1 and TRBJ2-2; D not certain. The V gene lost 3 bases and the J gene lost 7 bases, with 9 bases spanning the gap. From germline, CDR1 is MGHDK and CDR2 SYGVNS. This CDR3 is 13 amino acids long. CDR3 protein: CASSESVLGELFF. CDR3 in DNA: TGTGCCAGCAGTGAGTCAGTTCTCGGGGAGCTGTTTTTT.

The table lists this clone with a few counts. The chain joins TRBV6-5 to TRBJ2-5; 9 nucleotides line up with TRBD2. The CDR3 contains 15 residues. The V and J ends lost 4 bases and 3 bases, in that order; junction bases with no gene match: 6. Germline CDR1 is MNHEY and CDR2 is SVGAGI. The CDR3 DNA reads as TGTGCCAGCAGTTCCCTGACTAGCGGCAAAGAGACCCAGTACTTC. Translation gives CASSSLTSGKETQYF.

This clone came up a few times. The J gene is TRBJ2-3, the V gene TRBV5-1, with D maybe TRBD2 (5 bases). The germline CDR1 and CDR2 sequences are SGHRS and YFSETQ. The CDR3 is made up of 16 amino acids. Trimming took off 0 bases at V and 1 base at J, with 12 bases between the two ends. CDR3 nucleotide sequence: TGCGCCAGCAGCTTGGGATCCGGGGTGGGCACAGATACGCAGTATTTT. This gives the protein CASSLGSGVGTDTQYF.

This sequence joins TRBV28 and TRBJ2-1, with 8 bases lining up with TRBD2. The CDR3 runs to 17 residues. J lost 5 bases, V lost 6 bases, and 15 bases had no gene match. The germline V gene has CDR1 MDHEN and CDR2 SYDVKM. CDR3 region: CASRPPLGSGANNEQFF. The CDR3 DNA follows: TGTGCCAGCAGGCCCCCCCTGGGTAGCGGGGCCAACAATGAGCAGTTCTTC.

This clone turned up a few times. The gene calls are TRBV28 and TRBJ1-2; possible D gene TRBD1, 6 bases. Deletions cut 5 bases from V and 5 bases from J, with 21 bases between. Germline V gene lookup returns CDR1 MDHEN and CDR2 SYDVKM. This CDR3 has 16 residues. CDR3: CASSPQGGGIGYGYTF. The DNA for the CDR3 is TGTGCCAGCAGTCCACAGGGAGGGGGTATTGGGTATGGCTACACCTTC.

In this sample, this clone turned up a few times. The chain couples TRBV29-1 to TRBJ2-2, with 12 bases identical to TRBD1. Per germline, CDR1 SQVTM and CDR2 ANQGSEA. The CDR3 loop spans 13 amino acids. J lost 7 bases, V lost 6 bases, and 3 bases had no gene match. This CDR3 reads CSVGTGGSGELFF. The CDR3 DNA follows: TGCAGCGTGGGGACAGGGGGCAGCGGGGAGCTGTTTTTT.